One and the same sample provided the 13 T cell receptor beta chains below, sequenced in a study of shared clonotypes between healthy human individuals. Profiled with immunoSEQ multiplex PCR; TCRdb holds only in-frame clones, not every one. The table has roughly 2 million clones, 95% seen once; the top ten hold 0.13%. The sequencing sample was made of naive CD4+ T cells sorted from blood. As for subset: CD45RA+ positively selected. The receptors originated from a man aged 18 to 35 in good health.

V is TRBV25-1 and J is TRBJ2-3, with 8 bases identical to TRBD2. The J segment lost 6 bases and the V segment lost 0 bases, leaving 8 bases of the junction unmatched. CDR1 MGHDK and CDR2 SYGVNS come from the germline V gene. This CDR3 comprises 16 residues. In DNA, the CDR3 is TGTGCCAGCAGTGAATATCAGAGCGGGAGTCAGGATACGCAGTATTTT. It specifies CASSEYQSGSQDTQYF.

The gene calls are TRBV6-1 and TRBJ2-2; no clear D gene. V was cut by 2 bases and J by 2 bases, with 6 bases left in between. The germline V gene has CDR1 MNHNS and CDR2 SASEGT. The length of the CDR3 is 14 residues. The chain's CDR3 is CASSELINTGELFF. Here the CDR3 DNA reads TGTGCCAGCAGTGAATTAATTAACACCGGGGAGCTGTTTTTT.

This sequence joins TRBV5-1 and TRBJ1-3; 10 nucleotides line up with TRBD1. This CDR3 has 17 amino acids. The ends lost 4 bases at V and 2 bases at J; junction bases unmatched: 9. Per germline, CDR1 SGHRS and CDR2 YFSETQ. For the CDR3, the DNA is TGCGCCAGCAGCGCCTATGCCGGGACAGGGGCTGGAAACACCATATATTTT. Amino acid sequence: CASSAYAGTGAGNTIYF.

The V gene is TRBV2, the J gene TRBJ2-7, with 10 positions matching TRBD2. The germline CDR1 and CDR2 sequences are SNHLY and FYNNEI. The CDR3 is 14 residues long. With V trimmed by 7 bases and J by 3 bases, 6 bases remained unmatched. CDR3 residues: CASTTSGNGYEQYF. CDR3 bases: TGTGCCAGCACCACTAGCGGGAACGGCTACGAGCAGTACTTC. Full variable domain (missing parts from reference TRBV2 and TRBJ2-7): EPEVTQTPSHQVTQMGQEVILRCVPISNHLYFYWYRQILGQKVEFLVSFYNNEISEKSEIFDDQFSVERPDGSNFTLKIRSTKLEDSAMYFCASTTSGNGYEQYFGPGTRLTVT.

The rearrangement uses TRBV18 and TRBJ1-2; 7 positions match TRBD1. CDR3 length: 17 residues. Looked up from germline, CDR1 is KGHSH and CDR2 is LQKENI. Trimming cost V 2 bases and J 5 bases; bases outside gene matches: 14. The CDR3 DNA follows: TGTGCCAGCTCACCAACTCTCGCACAGGGGACTTCTTATGGCTACACCTTC. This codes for CASSPTLAQGTSYGYTF.

This CDR3 is CAWSLGQLVTDTQYF. The CDR3 bases are TGTGCCTGGAGTTTGGGCCAGCTGGTCACAGATACGCAGTATTTT. This sequence joins TRBV30 and TRBJ2-3; D not resolved. CDR1 and CDR2 from the germline V gene are GTSNPN and SVGIG (reference sequence). This CDR3 region has 15 residues. Trimming removed 2 bases from V and 2 bases from J, with 14 bases in between. The complete variable domain, with remaining parts taken from reference TRBV30 and TRBJ2-3, reads SQTIHQWPATLVQPVGSPLSLECTVEGTSNPNLYWYRQAAGRGLQLLFYSVGIGQISSEVPQNLSASRPQDRQFILSSKKLLLSDSGFYLCAWSLGQLVTDTQYFGPGTRLTVL.

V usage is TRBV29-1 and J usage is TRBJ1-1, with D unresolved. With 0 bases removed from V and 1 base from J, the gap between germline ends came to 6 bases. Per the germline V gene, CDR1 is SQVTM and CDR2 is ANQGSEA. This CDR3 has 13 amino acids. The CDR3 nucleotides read TGCAGCGTTGAAGAAGCCGGGAACACTGAAGCTTTCTTT. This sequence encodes CSVEEAGNTEAFF.

The CDR3 coding sequence is TGTGCCAGCAGCTTAGGGGAGGTCTTCGGGCAGTACTTC. This codes for CASSLGEVFGQYF. This chain uses TRBV7-8 with TRBJ2-7, with D possibly matching TRBD2 (6 bases). The CDR3 loop spans 13 amino acids. Germline assignment: CDR1 SGHVS and CDR2 FQNEAQ. The ends were cut back, 1 base at V and 9 bases at J, with 13 bases in the middle.

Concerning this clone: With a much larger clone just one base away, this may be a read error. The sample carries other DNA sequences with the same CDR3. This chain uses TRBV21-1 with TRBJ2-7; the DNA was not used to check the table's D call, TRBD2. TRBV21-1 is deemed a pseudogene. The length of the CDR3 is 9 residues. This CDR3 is CASSCEQYF. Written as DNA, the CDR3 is TGTGCCAGCTCCTGCGAGCAGTACTTC.

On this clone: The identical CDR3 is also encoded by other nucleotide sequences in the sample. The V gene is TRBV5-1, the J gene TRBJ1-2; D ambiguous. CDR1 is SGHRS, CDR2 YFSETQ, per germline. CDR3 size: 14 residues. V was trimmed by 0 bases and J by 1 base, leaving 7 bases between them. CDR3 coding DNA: TGCGCCAGCAGCTTGGGGCAGGTTAACTATGGCTACACCTTC. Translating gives CASSLGQVNYGYTF. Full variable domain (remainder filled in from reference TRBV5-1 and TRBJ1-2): KAGVTQTPRYLIKTRGQQVTLSCSPISGHRSVSWYQQTPGQGLQFLFEYFSETQRNKGNFPGRFSGRQFSNSRSEMNVSTLELGDSALYLCASSLGQVNYGYTFGSGTRLTVV.

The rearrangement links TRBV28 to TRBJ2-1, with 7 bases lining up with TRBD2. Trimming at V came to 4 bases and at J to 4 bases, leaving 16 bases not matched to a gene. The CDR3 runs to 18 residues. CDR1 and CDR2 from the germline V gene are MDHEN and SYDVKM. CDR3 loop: CASSSPLKRGINYNEQFF. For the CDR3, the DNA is TGTGCCAGCAGTTCCCCCCTGAAGCGGGGAATAAATTACAATGAGCAGTTCTTC. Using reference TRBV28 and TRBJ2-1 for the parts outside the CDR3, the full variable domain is DVKVTQSSRYLVKRTGEKVFLECVQDMDHENMFWYRQDPGLGLRLIYFSYDVKMKEKGDIPEGYSVSREKKERFSLILESASTNQTSMYLCASSSPLKRGINYNEQFFGPGTRLTVL.

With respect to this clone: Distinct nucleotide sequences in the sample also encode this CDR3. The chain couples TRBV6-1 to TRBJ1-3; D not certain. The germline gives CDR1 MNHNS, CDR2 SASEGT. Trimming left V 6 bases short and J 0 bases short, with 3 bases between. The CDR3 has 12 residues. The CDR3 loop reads CASRGSGNTIYF. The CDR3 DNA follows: TGTGCCAGCAGGGGCTCTGGAAACACCATATATTTT.

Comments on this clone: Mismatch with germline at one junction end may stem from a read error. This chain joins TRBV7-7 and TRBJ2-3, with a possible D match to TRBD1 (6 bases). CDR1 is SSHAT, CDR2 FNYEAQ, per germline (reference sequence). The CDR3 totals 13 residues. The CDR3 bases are TGTGCTAGCAGCACCCAGGGGACAGATACGCAGTATTTT. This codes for CASSTQGTDTQYF.